This TCR beta chain was recovered during a study of cytomegalovirus exposure and HLA in healthy donors. Broader study findings: Associated with cytomegalovirus, according to the listing, were about 160 TCR beta chains.

Note on this clone: Antigen specificity is unknown.

The CDR3 loop spans 17 amino acids. CDR1 and CDR2 from the germline V gene are LNHDA and SQIVND (reference sequence). Trimming removed 3 bases from V and 8 bases from J, with 25 bases in between. PCR primers comprised 60 Vbeta and 13 Jbeta primers. Only in-frame clones appear in the TCRdb table, and some are missing; sequencing was by immunoSEQ multiplex PCR. The sample contains approximately 75,000 clones, over 50% of which appear only once. Sequencing used PBMCs. The clonotype was recovered from a man in his forties in good health and CMV-seropositive. The chain is built from TRBV19 and TRBJ1-2, with D possibly being TRBD1 (5 bases). CDR3 loop: CASSMVSDLGLGRGYTF. The CDR3 nucleotides are TGTGCCAGTAGTATGGTTTCGGATCTGGGGCTCGGTCGGGGCTACACCTTC.